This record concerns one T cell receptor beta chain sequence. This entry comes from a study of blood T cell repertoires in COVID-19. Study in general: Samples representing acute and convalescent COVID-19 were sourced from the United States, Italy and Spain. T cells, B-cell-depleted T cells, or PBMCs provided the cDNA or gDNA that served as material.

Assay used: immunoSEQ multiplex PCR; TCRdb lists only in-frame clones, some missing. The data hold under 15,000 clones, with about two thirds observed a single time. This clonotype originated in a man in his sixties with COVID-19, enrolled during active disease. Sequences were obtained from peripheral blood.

Here the CDR3 DNA reads TGCAGCGTTGGCGGGGGCACCTACGAGCAGTACTTC. It translates to CSVGGGTYEQYF. The V and J genes are TRBV29-1 and TRBJ2-7; D perhaps matches TRBD2 (7 bases). V was pared by 4 bases and J by 2 bases, with 9 bases between. Looked up from germline, CDR1 is SQVTM and CDR2 is ANQGSEA. The CDR3 consists of 12 residues.